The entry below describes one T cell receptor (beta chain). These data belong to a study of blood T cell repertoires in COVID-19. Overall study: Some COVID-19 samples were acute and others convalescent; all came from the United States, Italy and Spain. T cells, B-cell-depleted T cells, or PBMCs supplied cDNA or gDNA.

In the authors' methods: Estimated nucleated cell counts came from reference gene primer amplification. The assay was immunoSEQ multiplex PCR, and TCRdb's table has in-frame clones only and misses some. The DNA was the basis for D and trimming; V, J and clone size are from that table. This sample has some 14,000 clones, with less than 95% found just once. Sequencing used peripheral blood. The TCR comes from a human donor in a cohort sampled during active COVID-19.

CDR3 bases: TGTGCCAGCAGTGAAATGACTTCTAATGAAAAACTGTTTTTT. Translating gives CASSEMTSNEKLFF. The chain joins TRBV2 to TRBJ1-4; D remains ambiguous. Trimming cost V 2 bases and J 3 bases, with 7 bases left between them. Per germline, CDR1 SNHLY and CDR2 FYNNEI. The CDR3 length is 14 residues.